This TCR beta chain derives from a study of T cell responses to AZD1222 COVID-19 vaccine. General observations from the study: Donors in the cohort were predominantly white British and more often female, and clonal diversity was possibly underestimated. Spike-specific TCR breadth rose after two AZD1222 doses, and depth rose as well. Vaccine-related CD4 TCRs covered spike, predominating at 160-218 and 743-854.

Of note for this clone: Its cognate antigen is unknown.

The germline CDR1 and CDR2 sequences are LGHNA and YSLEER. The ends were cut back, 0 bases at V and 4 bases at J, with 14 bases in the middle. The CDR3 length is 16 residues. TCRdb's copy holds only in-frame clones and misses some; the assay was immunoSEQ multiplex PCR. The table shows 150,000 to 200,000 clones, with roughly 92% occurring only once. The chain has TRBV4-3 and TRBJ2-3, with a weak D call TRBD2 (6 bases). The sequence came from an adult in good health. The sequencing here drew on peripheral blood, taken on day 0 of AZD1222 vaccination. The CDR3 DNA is TGCGCCAGCAGCCAAGAAGGGCCCCCGGGGGCAGATACGCAGTATTTT. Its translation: CASSQEGPPGADTQYF.